A single sample gave rise to the 23 T cell receptor beta chains below, sequenced in a study of early stage breast cancer tumors. Clones were sequenced by immunoSEQ multiplex PCR, and TCRdb holds only the in-frame ones, with some missing. The sample includes 20,000 to 25,000 clones, less than 75% of them seen just once. The material sequenced was breast tumor tissue. The receptors originated from a person aged 55 to 75 with breast cancer.

CDR3 coding DNA: TGTGCCAGCAGCTTAGCGGGACAGGGGTTATTTATTAGCAATCAGCCCCAGCATTTT. It codes for CASSLAGQGLFISNQPQHF. The V call is TRBV7-2, the J call TRBJ1-5; TRBD1 matches at 10 bases. Germline loops: CDR1 SGHTA, CDR2 FQGNSA. This CDR3 has 19 residues. Trimming took 0 bases from V and 0 from J; bases not matched to a gene: 8.

This clone is medium-sized in the sample. The genes are TRBV19 and TRBJ2-1; TRBD1 matches at 7 bases. CDR1 and CDR2 (germline): LNHDA, SQIVND (reference sequence). V dropped 7 bases and J dropped 5; count of bases not matched to a gene: 8. The length of the CDR3 is 14 residues. This chain's CDR3 is CASNRPQGDNEQFF. The DNA of the CDR3 is TGTGCCAGTAATAGACCGCAGGGGGACAATGAGCAGTTCTTC.

In this sample, this clone turned up a few times. The chain has TRBV18 and TRBJ2-7, with TRBD2 as a possible D gene (5 bases). This CDR3 has 13 amino acids. CDR1 is KGHSH and CDR2 is LQKENI in the germline V gene. V was shortened by 1 base and J by 5 bases, with 9 bases between the two germline ends. The CDR3, as DNA: TGTGCCAGCTCACCACGAGGGATCGACGAGCAGTACTTC. It translates to CASSPRGIDEQYF.

The rearrangement joins TRBV7-3 to TRBJ1-1, with D perhaps TRBD1 (6 bases). This CDR3 contains 13 residues. Deletions cut 6 bases from V and 7 bases from J, with 15 bases between. CDR1 is SGHTA, CDR2 FQGTGA, per germline. CDR3 sequence: CASSTDSLNEAFF. Written as DNA, the CDR3 is TGTGCCAGCAGTACGGACAGTCTTAATGAAGCTTTCTTT. Full variable domain (outside the CDR3, taken from reference TRBV7-3 and TRBJ1-1): GAGVSQTPSNKVTEKGKYVELRCDPISGHTALYWYRQSLGQGPEFLIYFQGTGAADDSGLPNDRFFAVRPEGSVSTLKIQRTERGDSAVYLCASSTDSLNEAFFGQGTRLTVV.

The V call is TRBV9, the J call TRBJ2-1; tentative D call: TRBD2 (6 bases). This CDR3 has 15 residues. Germline CDR1 and CDR2: SGDLS and YYNGEE. Deletions cut 0 bases from V and 6 bases from J, with 13 bases between. CDR3 sequence reads: CASSVGRDWGNEQFF. The DNA for the CDR3 is TGTGCCAGCAGCGTAGGGCGGGATTGGGGCAATGAGCAGTTCTTC. Looking up the rest from reference TRBV9 and TRBJ2-1 gives the full variable domain: DSGVTQTPKHLITATGQRVTLRCSPRSGDLSVYWYQQSLDQGLQFLIQYYNGEERAKGNILERFSAQQFPDLHSELNLSSLELGDSALYFCASSVGRDWGNEQFFGPGTRLTVL.

The genes are TRBV19 and TRBJ2-7; maybe TRBD1 (6 bases). CDR1 is LNHDA, CDR2 SQIVND, per germline (reference sequence). There are 13 residues in the CDR3. Trimming removed 3 bases from V and 2 bases from J, with 8 bases in between. CDR3 region: CASSIRGTYEQYF. In nucleotides, the CDR3 is TGTGCCAGTAGTATCAGGGGAACCTACGAGCAGTACTTC.

This clone has a handful of counts. This chain uses TRBV7-9 with TRBJ2-7, with 10 nucleotides matching TRBD1. CDR3 length: 14 amino acids. The germline V gene encodes CDR1 SEHNR and CDR2 FQNEAQ (reference sequence). J lost 7 bases, V lost 2 bases, and 5 bases had no gene match. In DNA, the CDR3 is TGTGCCAGCAGCTTAAGCGGGACAGGGGTTGAGCAGTACTTC. Translating gives CASSLSGTGVEQYF.

The J gene is TRBJ2-7, the V gene TRBV11-3, with 10 nucleotides matching TRBD1. The ends lost 2 bases at V and 2 bases at J; junction bases unmatched: 9. The CDR3 length is 17 residues. Germline V CDR1 and CDR2: SGHNT, YENEEA. The CDR3 here is CASSLWPLGQGAYEQYF. The CDR3, as DNA: TGTGCCAGCAGCTTATGGCCGCTTGGACAGGGGGCCTACGAGCAGTACTTC.

The chain joins TRBV10-3 to TRBJ1-1; 8 bases align to TRBD1. Germline CDR1 and CDR2: ENHRY and SYGVKD. This CDR3 region has 18 residues. V shed 0 bases and J 4 bases; nucleotides not matched to a gene: 13. The CDR3 region is CAISESFDRGGKSTEAFF. CDR3 DNA sequence: TGTGCCATCAGTGAGTCGTTCGACAGGGGTGGCAAGTCCACTGAAGCTTTCTTT.

The V call is TRBV5-6, the J call TRBJ2-1; D unresolved. The CDR3 spans 12 residues. V gave up 0 bases and J gave up 11 bases, with 9 bases separating them. CDR1 is SGHDT, CDR2 YYEEEE, per germline. CDR3 coding DNA: TGTGCCAGCAGCTTGGTGCAACAAAAGCAGTTCTTC. It translates to CASSLVQQKQFF.

This clone was found once. The chain combines TRBV7-8 with TRBJ1-1; no definite D call. V was trimmed by 6 bases and J by 11 bases, leaving 22 bases between them. The CDR3 is made up of 14 amino acids. Germline lookup yields CDR1 SGHVS and CDR2 FQNEAQ. CDR3 bases: TGTGCCAGCAGTCCGACGCGCGCGGGCTACCGGGCTTTCTTT. Protein product: CASSPTRAGYRAFF.

This clone occurred a few times. The genes are TRBV6-5 and TRBJ1-3; unclear D gene. Germline assignment: CDR1 MNHEY and CDR2 SVGAGI. Trimming removed 0 bases from V and 4 bases from J, with 10 bases in between. The CDR3 is made up of 15 amino acids. The DNA for the CDR3 is TGTGCCAGCAGTTACTCGAATAGCCCGGGAAACACCATATATTTT. Amino acids: CASSYSNSPGNTIYF.

V usage is TRBV6-1 and J usage is TRBJ2-2, with a tentative D call TRBD1 (6 bases). The germline CDR1 and CDR2 sequences are MNHNS and SASEGT. The ends were cut back, 6 bases at V and 6 bases at J, with 17 bases in the middle. CDR3 length: 15 residues. The CDR3, as DNA: TGTGCCAGCAGCCAAGGACAGCGGTACGCCGGGGAGCTGTTTTTT. Protein sequence: CASSQGQRYAGELFF.

The genes are TRBV4-3 and TRBJ2-3; 9 bases map to TRBD1. Germline CDR1 is LGHNA and CDR2 is YSLEER. Germline trimming cut 0 bases from V and 2 bases from J; bases unmatched to any gene: 15. The CDR3 is 20 amino acids. The CDR3 protein is CASSQDQLGTGRAVTDTQYF. The CDR3 region has the DNA TGCGCCAGCAGCCAAGATCAACTGGGGACAGGGAGGGCGGTCACAGATACGCAGTATTTT.

The chain uses TRBV14 and TRBJ2-6, with TRBD1 matching 7 bases. The V gene's germline CDR1 is SGHDN and CDR2 FVKESK. Trimming took 0 bases from V and 2 from J; bases not matched to a gene: 7. This CDR3 region has 18 residues. The chain's CDR3 is CASSQETGRSAGANVLTF. The CDR3 DNA reads as TGTGCCAGCAGCCAAGAGACAGGGAGATCGGCTGGGGCCAACGTCCTGACTTTC.

In its sample, this clone was seen once. The chain recombines TRBV6-5 with TRBJ1-2, with D perhaps matching TRBD1 (6 bases). V lost 6 bases and J 4 bases, leaving 18 bases between the germline ends. The CDR3 loop spans 15 amino acids. Germline lookup yields CDR1 MNHEY and CDR2 SVGAGI. Here the CDR3 reads CASRYRDIGGYGYTF. The CDR3 DNA follows: TGTGCCAGCAGATACCGGGACATTGGTGGCTATGGCTACACCTTC.

This chain's CDR3 is CASSIGHPYEQYF. The CDR3 DNA follows: TGTGCCAGTAGTATAGGACACCCCTACGAGCAGTACTTC. The chain has TRBV19 and TRBJ2-7, with no clear D. This CDR3 is 13 amino acids long. V lost 1 base, J lost 2 bases, and 6 bases lay in between. Germline CDR1 reads LNHDA; CDR2 reads SQIVND (reference sequence).

The J gene is TRBJ2-2, the V gene TRBV5-1; 13 positions match TRBD2. Germline V gene lookup returns CDR1 SGHRS and CDR2 YFSETQ. This CDR3 comprises 18 residues. V trimming: 3 bases; J trimming: 5 bases; junction bases outside the gene matches: 10. The CDR3 region is CASSSLVSGLAGTGELFF. In nucleotides, the CDR3 is TGCGCCAGCAGCTCCTTAGTTTCGGGACTAGCGGGAACCGGGGAGCTGTTTTTT. Full variable domain (rest looked up from reference TRBV5-1 and TRBJ2-2): KAGVTQTPRYLIKTRGQQVTLSCSPISGHRSVSWYQQTPGQGLQFLFEYFSETQRNKGNFPGRFSGRQFSNSRSEMNVSTLELGDSALYLCASSSLVSGLAGTGELFFGEGSRLTVL.

This clone was detected only a few times. This rearrangement joins TRBV9 to TRBJ2-1; TRBD1 is a possible D gene (6 bases). This CDR3 has 14 residues. Germline V gene sequence: CDR1 SGDLS, CDR2 YYNGEE. The ends were cut back, 4 bases at V and 8 bases at J, with 16 bases in the middle. The CDR3 DNA reads as TGTGCCAGCAGCAGGACAGATAGGCCTGATGAGCAGTTCTTC. Translated, it gives CASSRTDRPDEQFF.

The chain couples TRBV7-3 to TRBJ1-5; TRBD1 matches 7 bases. CDR3 length equals 13 residues. CDR1 and CDR2 from the germline V gene are SGHTA and FQGTGA. The ends lost 5 bases at V and 4 bases at J; junction bases unmatched: 2. CDR3 in DNA: TGTGCCAGCAGCGGGGACAGAAATCAGCCCCAGCATTTT. Its protein is CASSGDRNQPQHF.

The J gene is TRBJ1-5, the V gene TRBV30; 8 nucleotides match TRBD1. V was pared by 2 bases and J by 5 bases, with 11 bases of the junction left unmatched. The CDR3 loop spans 16 amino acids. Germline CDR1 GTSNPN, CDR2 SVGIG (reference sequence). Written as DNA, the CDR3 is TGTGCCTGGAGTAGGATTGGAGGACAGGGAGATCAGCCCCAGCATTTT. Amino acid sequence: CAWSRIGGQGDQPQHF. Variable domain in full (rest from reference TRBV30 and TRBJ1-5): SQTIHQWPATLVQPVGSPLSLECTVEGTSNPNLYWYRQAAGRGLQLLFYSVGIGQISSEVPQNLSASRPQDRQFILSSKKLLLSDSGFYLCAWSRIGGQGDQPQHFGDGTRLSIL.

This clone was picked up one time. The V call is TRBV4-3, the J call TRBJ2-3; the D gene is possibly TRBD2 (6 bases). The CDR3 spans 18 residues. The germline gives CDR1 LGHNA, CDR2 YSLEER. Trimming shortened V by 0 bases and J by 0 bases, and 16 bases separated the two germline ends. The CDR3 coding sequence is TGCGCCAGCAGCCAAGACCTCAAATCAGGGACTAGCACAGATACGCAGTATTTT. Translation: CASSQDLKSGTSTDTQYF.

This clone came up a few times. This chain joins TRBV10-3 and TRBJ2-3, with D perhaps matching TRBD1 (6 bases). The V gene's germline CDR1 is ENHRY and CDR2 SYGVKD. The CDR3 sequence is 15 residues long. V was trimmed by 4 bases and J by 0 bases, leaving 11 bases between them. The CDR3 coding sequence is TGTGCCATCAGTGCGTCAGGGGCGAGCACAGATACGCAGTATTTT. Protein: CAISASGASTDTQYF.